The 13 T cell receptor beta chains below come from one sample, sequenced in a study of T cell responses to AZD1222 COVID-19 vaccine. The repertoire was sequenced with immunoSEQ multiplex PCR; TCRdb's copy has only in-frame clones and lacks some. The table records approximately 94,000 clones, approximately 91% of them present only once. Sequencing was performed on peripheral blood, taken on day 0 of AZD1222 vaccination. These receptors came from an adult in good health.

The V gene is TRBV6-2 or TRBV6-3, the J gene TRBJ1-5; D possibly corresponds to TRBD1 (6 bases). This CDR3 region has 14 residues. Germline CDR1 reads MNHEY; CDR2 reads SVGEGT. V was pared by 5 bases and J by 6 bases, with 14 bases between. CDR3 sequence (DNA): TGTGCCAGCAGTGGGCAGGGGTGGAGTCAGCCCCAGCATTTT. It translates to CASSGQGWSQPQHF.

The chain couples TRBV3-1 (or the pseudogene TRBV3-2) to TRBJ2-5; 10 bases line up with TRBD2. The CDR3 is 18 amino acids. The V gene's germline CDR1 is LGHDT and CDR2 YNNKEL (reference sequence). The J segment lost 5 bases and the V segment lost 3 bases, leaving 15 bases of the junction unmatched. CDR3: CASSQKGGLAGEDETQYF. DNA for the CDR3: TGTGCCAGCAGCCAGAAGGGCGGGCTAGCGGGAGAGGATGAGACCCAGTACTTC.

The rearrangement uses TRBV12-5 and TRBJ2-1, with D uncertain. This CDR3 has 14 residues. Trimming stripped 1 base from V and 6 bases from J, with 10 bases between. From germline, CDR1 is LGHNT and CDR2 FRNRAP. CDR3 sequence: CASGLDWVTNEQFF. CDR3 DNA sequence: TGTGCTAGTGGTTTGGACTGGGTCACCAATGAGCAGTTCTTC.

This CDR3 is CASSQVRAHEQYF. The CDR3 DNA follows: TGTGCCAGCAGCCAAGTAAGGGCCCACGAGCAGTACTTC. This chain connects TRBV3-1 (or the pseudogene TRBV3-2) to TRBJ2-7; no clear D. This CDR3 contains 13 residues. Looked up from germline, CDR1 is LGHDT and CDR2 is YNNKEL (reference sequence). The V and J ends lost 1 base and 5 bases respectively, with 9 bases between them.

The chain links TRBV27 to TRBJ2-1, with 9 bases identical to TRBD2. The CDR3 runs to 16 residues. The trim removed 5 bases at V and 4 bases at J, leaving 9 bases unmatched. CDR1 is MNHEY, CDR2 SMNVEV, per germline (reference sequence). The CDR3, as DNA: TGTGCCAGCAGTAATATAGCGGGAGCGGTGTACAATGAGCAGTTCTTC. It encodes CASSNIAGAVYNEQFF.

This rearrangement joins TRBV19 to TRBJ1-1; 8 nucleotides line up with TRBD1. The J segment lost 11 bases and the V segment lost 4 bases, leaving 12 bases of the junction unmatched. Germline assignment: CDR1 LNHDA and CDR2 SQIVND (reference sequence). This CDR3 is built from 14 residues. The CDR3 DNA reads TGTGCCAGTAGTACTTGGGACAGGCCGATGTTGGCTTTCTTT. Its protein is CASSTWDRPMLAFF.

In DNA form, the CDR3 reads TGTGCCAGCAGTTCCCCCGGGACAAACACAGATACGCAGTATTTT. It encodes CASSSPGTNTDTQYF. The J gene is TRBJ2-3, the V gene TRBV28, with a tentative D call TRBD1 (6 bases). This CDR3 region has 15 residues. The V end was cut by 4 bases, the J end by 2 bases, with 13 bases between. Germline CDR1 is MDHEN and CDR2 is SYDVKM.

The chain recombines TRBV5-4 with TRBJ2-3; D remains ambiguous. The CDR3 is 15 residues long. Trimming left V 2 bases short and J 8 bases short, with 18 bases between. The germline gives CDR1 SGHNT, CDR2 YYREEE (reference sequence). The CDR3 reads CASSFEGPLKGTQYF. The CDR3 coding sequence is TGTGCCAGCAGCTTTGAAGGTCCACTTAAGGGTACGCAGTATTTT.

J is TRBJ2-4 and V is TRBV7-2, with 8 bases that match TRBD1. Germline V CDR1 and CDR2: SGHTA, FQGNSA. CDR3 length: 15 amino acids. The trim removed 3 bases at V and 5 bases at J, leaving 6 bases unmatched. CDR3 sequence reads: CASSFDRGLENIQYF. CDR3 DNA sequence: TGTGCCAGCAGCTTCGACAGGGGTTTGGAAAACATTCAGTACTTC.

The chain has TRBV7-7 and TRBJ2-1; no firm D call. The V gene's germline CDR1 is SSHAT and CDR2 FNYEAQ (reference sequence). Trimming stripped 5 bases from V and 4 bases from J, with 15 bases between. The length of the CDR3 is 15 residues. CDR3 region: CASSPDSPGYNEQFF. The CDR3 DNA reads TGTGCCAGCAGCCCTGACTCTCCTGGGTACAATGAGCAGTTCTTC.

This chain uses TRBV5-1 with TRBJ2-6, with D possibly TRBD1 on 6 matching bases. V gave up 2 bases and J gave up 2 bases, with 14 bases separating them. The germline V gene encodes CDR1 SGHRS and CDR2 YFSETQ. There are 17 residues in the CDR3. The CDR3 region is CASSLQGSFAGANVLTF. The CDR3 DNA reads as TGCGCCAGCAGCTTACAGGGATCTTTTGCTGGGGCCAACGTCCTGACTTTC.

CDR3 region: CASSDKTGVDIQYF. CDR3 DNA: TGTGCCAGCAGCGACAAGACAGGGGTGGACATTCAGTACTTC. The V call is TRBV5-4, the J call TRBJ2-4; 8 nucleotides line up with TRBD1. This CDR3 spans 14 amino acids. Germline loops: CDR1 SGHNT, CDR2 YYREEE (reference sequence). Trimming took 4 bases from V and 8 from J; bases not matched to a gene: 8.

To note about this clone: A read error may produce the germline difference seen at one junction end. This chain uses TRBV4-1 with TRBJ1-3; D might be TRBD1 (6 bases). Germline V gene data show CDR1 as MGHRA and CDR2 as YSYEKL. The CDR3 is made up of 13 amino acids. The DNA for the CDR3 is TGCGCCAGCAGCCAAGAACAGGGAACCACCATATATTTT. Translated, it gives CASSQEQGTTIYF.